This TCR beta chain appears in the sequencing data of a study of blood T cells in healthy people across ages. CDR3 length: 15 amino acids. Between the trimmed V and J ends, which lost 7 bases and 0 bases, there was a span of 13 bases. Looked up from germline, CDR1 is MDHEN and CDR2 is SYDVKM. The authors ran a second PCR of about 6 to 11 cycles using a sample-barcoded 5' primer and a J-beta primer mix. Each CDR3 protein is one row after TCRdb ran MiXCR on the 5' RACE reads. This table has approximately 600,000 distinct CDR3 sequences, roughly 58% appearing once. Sequenced material: blood. The receptor was derived from a man between 60 and 70 years old in good health. V and J are TRBV28 and TRBJ1-5, with D possibly matching TRBD1 (6 bases). The CDR3 region has the DNA TGTGCCAGCACCCCGGGGGCATTTAGCAATCAGCCCCAGCATTTT. Translating gives CASTPGAFSNQPQHF.